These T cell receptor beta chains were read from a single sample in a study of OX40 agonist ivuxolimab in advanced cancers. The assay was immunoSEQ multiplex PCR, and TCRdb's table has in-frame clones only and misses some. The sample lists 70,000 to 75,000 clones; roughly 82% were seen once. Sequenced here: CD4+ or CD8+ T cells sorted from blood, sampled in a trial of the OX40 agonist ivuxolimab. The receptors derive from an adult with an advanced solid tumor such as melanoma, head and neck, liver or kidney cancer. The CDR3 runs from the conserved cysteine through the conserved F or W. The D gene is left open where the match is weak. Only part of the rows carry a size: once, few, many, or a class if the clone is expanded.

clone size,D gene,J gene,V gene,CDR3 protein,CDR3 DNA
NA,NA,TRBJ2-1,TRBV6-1,CASGWRRGHNEQFF,TGTGCCAGCGGGTGGAGGAGAGGACACAATGAGCAGTTCTTC
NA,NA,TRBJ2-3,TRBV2,CATQGTDTQYF,TGTGCCACACAGGGAACAGATACGCAGTATTTT
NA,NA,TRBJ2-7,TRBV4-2,CASSRGGSSLPYEQYF,TGTGCCAGCAGCCGGGGGGGCTCGAGTTTACCCTACGAGCAGTACTTC
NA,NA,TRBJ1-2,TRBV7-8,CASSISGGNHYGYTF,TGTGCCAGCAGCATCAGCGGGGGGAATCACTATGGCTACACCTTC
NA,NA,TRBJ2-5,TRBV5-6,CASSFSHSETQYF,TGTGCCAGCAGCTTTTCACACTCGGAGACCCAGTACTTC
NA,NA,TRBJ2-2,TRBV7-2,CASGAQLNTGELFF,TGTGCCAGCGGCGCGCAATTGAACACCGGGGAGCTGTTTTTT
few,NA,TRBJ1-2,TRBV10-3,CAISESDNYGYTF,TGTGCCATCAGTGAGTCAGATAACTATGGCTACACCTTC
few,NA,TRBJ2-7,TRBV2,CASTRDGTSYEQYF,TGTGCCAGCACCCGGGACGGAACCTCCTACGAGCAGTACTTC
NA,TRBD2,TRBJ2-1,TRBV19,CAGRLAVDSYNEQFF,TGTGCCGGTAGACTAGCGGTCGATTCCTACAATGAGCAGTTCTTC
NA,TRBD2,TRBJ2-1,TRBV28,CASSLSGVPYNEQFF,TGTGCCAGCAGTTTAAGCGGGGTACCCTACAATGAGCAGTTCTTC
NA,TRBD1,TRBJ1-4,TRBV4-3,CASSQGTGVEKLFF,TGCGCCAGCAGCCAAGGGACAGGGGTGGAAAAACTGTTTTTT
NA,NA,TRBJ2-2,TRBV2,CASSGSGPGELFF,TGTGCCAGCAGTGGGAGTGGCCCCGGGGAGCTGTTTTTT
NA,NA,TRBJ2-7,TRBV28,CASSSPAPQPGSYEQYF,TGTGCCAGCAGCTCCCCGGCCCCTCAACCAGGATCTTACGAGCAGTACTTC
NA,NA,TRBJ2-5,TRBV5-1,CASSLVLGETQYF,TGCGCCAGCAGCTTGGTTTTGGGGGAGACCCAGTACTTC
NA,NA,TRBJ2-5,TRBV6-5,CASSYTRTLETQYF,TGTGCCAGCAGTTACACTCGAACCTTAGAAACCCAGTACTTC
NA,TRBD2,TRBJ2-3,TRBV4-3,CASRSGGDTDTQYF,TGCGCCAGCAGAAGCGGGGGTGACACAGATACGCAGTATTTT
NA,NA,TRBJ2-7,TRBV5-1,CASSLEAGQYYEQYF,TGCGCCAGCAGCTTGGAGGCAGGGCAGTACTACGAGCAGTACTTC
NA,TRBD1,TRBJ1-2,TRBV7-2,CASSRGQGSYGYTF,TGTGCCAGCAGCCGGGGACAGGGGTCCTATGGCTACACCTTC
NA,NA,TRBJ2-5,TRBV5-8,CASRPKAGKETQYF,TGTGCCAGCAGACCCAAGGCGGGGAAAGAGACCCAGTACTTC
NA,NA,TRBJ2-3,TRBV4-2,CASSQLASRDADTQYF,TGTGCCAGCAGCCAACTAGCGTCGAGGGACGCAGATACGCAGTATTTT
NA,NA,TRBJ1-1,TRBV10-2,CASSGPKLGTEAFF,TGCGCCAGCAGTGGCCCAAAGCTGGGCACTGAAGCTTTCTTT
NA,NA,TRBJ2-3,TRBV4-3,CASTSNRGDPTDTQYF,TGCGCCAGCACCTCCAACCGTGGGGACCCCACAGATACGCAGTATTTT
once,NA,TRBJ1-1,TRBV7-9,CASSPATVLTEAFF,TGTGCCAGCAGCCCGGCCACTGTGCTCACTGAAGCTTTCTTT
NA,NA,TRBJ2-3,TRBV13,CASSLVIGHRTDTQYF,TGTGCCAGCAGCTTAGTAATCGGACATCGCACAGATACGCAGTATTTT
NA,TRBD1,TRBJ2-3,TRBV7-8,CASSQDRDTQYF,TGTGCCAGCAGCCAGGACAGGGATACGCAGTATTTT
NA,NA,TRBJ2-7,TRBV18,CASSPPGRGGYEQYF,TGTGCCAGCTCACCGCCCGGCAGGGGGGGTTACGAGCAGTACTTC
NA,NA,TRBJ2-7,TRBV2,CASSVAGEQYF,TGTGCCAGCAGTGTTGCGGGGGAGCAGTACTTC
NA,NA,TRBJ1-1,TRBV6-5,CASSYSIGYRETEAFF,TGTGCCAGCAGTTACTCGATCGGGTATCGGGAGACTGAAGCTTTCTTT
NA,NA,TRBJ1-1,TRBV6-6,CASSPIGNTEAFF,TGTGCCAGCAGTCCGATCGGGAACACTGAAGCTTTCTTT
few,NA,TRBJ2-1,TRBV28,CASSSVVDEQFF,TGTGCCAGCAGTTCAGTAGTGGATGAGCAGTTCTTC
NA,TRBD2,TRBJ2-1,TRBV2,CASSVYGGVLRNEQFF,TGTGCCAGCAGTGTCTATGGGGGGGTACTTAGAAATGAGCAGTTCTTC
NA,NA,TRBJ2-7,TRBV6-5,CASSWHRASSYEQYF,TGTGCCAGCAGTTGGCACAGGGCAAGCTCCTACGAGCAGTACTTC
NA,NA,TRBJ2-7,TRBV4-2,CASSQDLGTENSYEQYF,TGTGCCAGCAGCCAAGATTTAGGGACTGAGAACTCCTACGAGCAGTACTTC
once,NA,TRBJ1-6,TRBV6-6,CASSLSNSPLHF,TGTGCCAGCAGTTTAAGTAATTCACCCCTCCACTTT
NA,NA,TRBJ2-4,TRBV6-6,CASRASTRDSNIQYF,TGTGCCAGCAGGGCCTCGACTAGAGACTCGAACATTCAGTACTTC
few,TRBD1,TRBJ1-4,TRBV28,CASSLLDRAREKLFF,TGTGCCAGCAGTCTACTCGACAGGGCTCGTGAAAAACTGTTTTTT
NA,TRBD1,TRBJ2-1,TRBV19,CASTRGTGWSNEQFF,TGTGCCAGTACCCGCGGGACAGGATGGTCCAATGAGCAGTTCTTC
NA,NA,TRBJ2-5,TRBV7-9,CASRSRRDVTETQYF,TGTGCCAGCAGGTCACGCCGGGACGTTACAGAGACCCAGTACTTC
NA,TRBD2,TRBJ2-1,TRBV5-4,CASSSAGGNNEQFF,TGTGCCAGCAGCTCCGCGGGGGGTAACAATGAGCAGTTCTTC
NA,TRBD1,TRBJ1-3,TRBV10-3,CAIKPQGAVGNTIYF,TGTGCCATCAAGCCACAGGGGGCAGTAGGAAACACCATATATTTT
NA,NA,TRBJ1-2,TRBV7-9,CASSPGEGRGYTF,TGTGCCAGCAGCCCCGGAGAAGGCCGAGGCTACACCTTC
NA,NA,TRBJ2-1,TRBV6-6,CASSYRNYNEQFF,TGTGCCAGCAGTTACAGGAACTACAATGAGCAGTTCTTC
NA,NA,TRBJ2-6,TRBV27,CASSPTVAGANVLTF,TGTGCCAGCAGTCCCACAGTGGCTGGGGCCAACGTCCTGACTTTC
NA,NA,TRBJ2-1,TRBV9,CASSVRGLGFF,TGTGCCAGCAGCGTACGCGGACTGGGGTTCTTC
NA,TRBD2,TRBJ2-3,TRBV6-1,CASSEKPGLAVTFSTDTQYF,TGTGCCAGCAGTGAGAAACCGGGACTAGCGGTTACCTTTAGCACAGATACGCAGTATTTT
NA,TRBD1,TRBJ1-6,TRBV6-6,CASSQQGFDSPLHF,TGTGCCAGCAGTCAACAGGGGTTCGATTCACCCCTCCACTTT
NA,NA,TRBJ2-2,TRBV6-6,CASRIDSGPGELFF,TGTGCCAGCAGAATCGACAGCGGGCCCGGGGAGCTGTTTTTT
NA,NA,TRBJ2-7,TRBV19,CASSIGGDEQYF,TGTGCCAGTAGTATAGGGGGCGACGAGCAGTACTTC
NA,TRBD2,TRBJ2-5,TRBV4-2,CASSQRGGLAEETQYF,TGTGCCAGCAGCCAAAGGGGGGGACTAGCGGAAGAGACCCAGTACTTC
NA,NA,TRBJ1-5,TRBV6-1,CASTGLGNQPQHF,TGTGCCAGCACCGGCCTTGGAAATCAGCCCCAGCATTTT
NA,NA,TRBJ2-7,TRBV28,CASSVQKNYEQYF,TGTGCCAGCAGTGTCCAAAAAAACTACGAGCAGTACTTC
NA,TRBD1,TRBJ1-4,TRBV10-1,CASSGTGERPNEKLFF,TGCGCCAGCAGCGGGACAGGGGAAAGGCCTAATGAAAAACTGTTTTTT
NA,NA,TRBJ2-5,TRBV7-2,CASSSSGTREAQYF,TGTGCCAGCAGCTCATCCGGGACTCGAGAGGCCCAGTACTTC
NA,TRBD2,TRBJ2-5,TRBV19,CASSPLSGGWETQYF,TGTGCCAGTAGTCCCCTATCGGGAGGCTGGGAGACCCAGTACTTC
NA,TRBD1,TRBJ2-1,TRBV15,CATSRDRGQGFGEQFF,TGTGCCACCAGCAGAGATCGGGGACAGGGTTTTGGTGAGCAGTTCTTC
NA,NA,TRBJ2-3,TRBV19,CASSTGLRGPITDTQYF,TGTGCCAGTAGTACCGGGCTGCGGGGGCCCATCACAGATACGCAGTATTTT
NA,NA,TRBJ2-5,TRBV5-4,CASSPSFSKETQYF,TGTGCCAGCAGTCCAAGCTTTTCCAAGGAGACCCAGTACTTC
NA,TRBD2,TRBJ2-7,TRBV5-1,CASSGGTSGQQYF,TGCGCCAGCAGCGGCGGGACTAGCGGGCAGCAGTACTTC
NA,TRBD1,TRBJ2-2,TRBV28,CASSNPRDRYTGELFF,TGTGCCAGCAGTAATCCCCGGGACAGGTACACCGGGGAGCTGTTTTTT